One sample yielded the 3 T cell receptor beta chains listed below, sequenced in a study of early T cells in non-severe SARS-CoV-2 infection. TCRdb used MiXCR to reprocess the 5' RACE reads, holding one entry per CDR3 protein. The sample carries tens of thousands of distinct CDR3 sequences, about 12% recorded once. What was sequenced was whole blood. Every receptor here comes from an adult who was a healthcare worker with PCR-confirmed SARS-CoV-2 infection or an uninfected control (not recorded which).

The chain combines TRBV20-1 with TRBJ2-7; D gene unclear. The CDR3 spans 15 residues. Germline CDR1 reads DFQATT; CDR2 reads SNEGSKA (reference sequence). Trimming pared 0 bases from V and 2 bases from J, leaving 14 bases between. CDR3 bases: TGCAGTGCTAGAGAGGGTCTAATTATCCCCTACGAGCAGTACTTC. This translates into CSAREGLIIPYEQYF.

This clonotype came up many times. This rearrangement joins TRBV6-6 to TRBJ2-3; 11 nucleotides match TRBD2. The trim removed 5 bases at V and 2 bases at J, leaving 3 bases unmatched. This CDR3 contains 15 residues. The germline gives CDR1 MNHNY, CDR2 SVGAGI (reference sequence). The CDR3 DNA reads as TGTGCCAGCAGTCGACTAGCGGGGCACACAGATACGCAGTATTTT. It specifies CASSRLAGHTDTQYF.

The chain combines TRBV24-1 with TRBJ2-1; TRBD1 matches 9 bases. The CDR3 loop spans 16 amino acids. Germline loops: CDR1 KGHDR, CDR2 SFDVKD. Trimming removed 0 bases from V and 6 bases from J; junction bases left unmatched: 5. The CDR3 DNA reads TGTGCCACCAGTGATTTGGGACAGGGGACTGTCAATGAGCAGTTCTTC. Translated: CATSDLGQGTVNEQFF.